This T cell receptor (beta chain) emerged from a study of blood T cell repertoires in COVID-19. This clone is a singleton in its sample. The method was immunoSEQ multiplex PCR; TCRdb's version includes in-frame clones alone and lacks a portion of them. The sample has approximately 150,000 clones; around 80% are singletons. The germline gives CDR1 SGHVS, CDR2 FQNEAQ. The CDR3 is made up of 15 amino acids. V lost 4 bases to trimming and J lost 6 bases, with 18 bases between them. The chain is built from TRBV7-8 and TRBJ1-2; the D gene is possibly TRBD1 (5 bases). This receptor was taken from a man in his forties who had recovered from COVID-19. The sequencing sample was made of PBMCs or T cells enriched from blood (not recorded which). This CDR3 reads CASSSTKGSVDGYTF. CDR3 sequence (DNA): TGTGCCAGCAGCTCAACAAAGGGGTCAGTCGATGGCTACACCTTC.